Listed below are T cell receptor beta chains from one sample, sequenced in a study of T cell repertoires in cytomegalovirus infection. TCRdb reprocessed the reads with MiXCR, giving one entry per CDR3 protein. The sample yields around 95,000 distinct CDR3 sequences, around 32% seen once. Their antigen targets remain unknown. The sequencing here drew on CD8+ T cells from cultured PBMCs, taken from culture after CMV antigen stimulation. These receptors were taken from a human donor in good health (CMV status not recorded). Some clones in this sample may be carry-over from other donors' samples. The CDR3 runs from the conserved cysteine through the conserved F or W. D genes are given only for firm matches. For some rows the clone size is stated as once, few or many, or as a class when expanded; others skip it.

DNA: TGTGCCAGCAGCTTAGCACAGATCAATGAGCAGTTCTTC; CDR3: CASSLAQINEQFF; D: NA; V: TRBV7-8; size: few; J: TRBJ2-1
DNA: TGTGCCAGCAGCTTAGGGTCAGGGAGAAACACCGGGGAGCTGTTTTTT; CDR3: CASSLGSGRNTGELFF; D: NA; V: TRBV7-6; size: many; J: TRBJ2-2
DNA: TGTGCCAGCAGCTTGACAGAATCCTATGGCTACACCTTC; CDR3: CASSLTESYGYTF; D: NA; V: TRBV7-8; size: many; J: TRBJ1-2
DNA: TGTGCCAGCAGCGACCAGGGATGGGAGACCCAGTACTTC; CDR3: CASSDQGWETQYF; D: NA; V: TRBV28; size: NA; J: TRBJ2-5
DNA: TGTGCCTCCGGGGACGTCTCGGGAGCCGATACGCAGTATTTT; CDR3: CASGDVSGADTQYF; D: NA; V: TRBV19; size: NA; J: TRBJ2-3
DNA: TGCGCCAGCAGCTACAGTAGCGGGGGCTCCTACGAGCAGTACTTC; CDR3: CASSYSSGGSYEQYF; D: TRBD2; V: TRBV4-1; size: many; J: TRBJ2-7
DNA: TGTGCCAGCAGCCCCCCTACGGAGAACACCGGGGAGCTGTTTTTT; CDR3: CASSPPTENTGELFF; D: NA; V: TRBV7-9; size: NA; J: TRBJ2-2
DNA: TGTGCCAGCAGCGATACACTAGCGGGGAACAATGAGCAGTTCTTC; CDR3: CASSDTLAGNNEQFF; D: TRBD2; V: TRBV7-6; size: NA; J: TRBJ2-1
DNA: TGTGCCAGCTCACCACTCGACAGGGCCGACTATGGCTACACCTTC; CDR3: CASSPLDRADYGYTF; D: TRBD1; V: TRBV18; size: NA; J: TRBJ1-2
DNA: TGCGCCAGCAGTGTCTTGGAGGGTGAGCAGTTCTTC; CDR3: CASSVLEGEQFF; D: NA; V: TRBV10-2; size: few; J: TRBJ2-1
DNA: TGTGCCAGCAGTTTCAGAGGGCCGCGGAACACTGAAGCTTTCTTT; CDR3: CASSFRGPRNTEAFF; D: NA; V: TRBV28; size: few; J: TRBJ1-1
DNA: TGTGCCAGCAGGGAAAGCGTCTATGAGCAGTTCTTC; CDR3: CASRESVYEQFF; D: NA; V: TRBV7-8; size: few; J: TRBJ2-1
DNA: TGTGCCAGCAGCTCCATTGACGGCGACAACTATGGCTACACCTTC; CDR3: CASSSIDGDNYGYTF; D: NA; V: TRBV7-9; size: many; J: TRBJ1-2
DNA: TGTGCCAGCAGCCATATCGGGGATGAGCAGTTCTTC; CDR3: CASSHIGDEQFF; D: NA; V: TRBV7-2; size: NA; J: TRBJ2-1
DNA: TGTGCCAGCAGTTACTCGACGGGGGCGTCGTACGAGCAGTACTTC; CDR3: CASSYSTGASYEQYF; D: NA; V: TRBV6-5; size: many; J: TRBJ2-7
DNA: TGTGCCAGTAGTATAGGTCTCCTGGATACGCAGTATTTT; CDR3: CASSIGLLDTQYF; D: NA; V: TRBV19; size: NA; J: TRBJ2-3
DNA: TGTGCCAGCAGCTTAGGAGAGGGGGTCTTCCAAGAGACCCAGTACTTC; CDR3: CASSLGEGVFQETQYF; D: NA; V: TRBV7-2; size: many; J: TRBJ2-5
DNA: TGTGCCAGCAGCCCGGACAAGCTTAAAACCTACGAGCAGTACTTC; CDR3: CASSPDKLKTYEQYF; D: NA; V: TRBV28; size: NA; J: TRBJ2-7
DNA: TGTGCCAGCAGTCGATCCCCGGGACAGGGTAGATCACCCCTCCACTTT; CDR3: CASSRSPGQGRSPLHF; D: TRBD1; V: TRBV6-6; size: few; J: TRBJ1-6
DNA: TGTGCCAGCAGTGTAGCCTGGTTTGTTCAGCCCCAGCATTTT; CDR3: CASSVAWFVQPQHF; D: NA; V: TRBV2; size: many; J: TRBJ1-5
DNA: TGTGCCAGCAGCATGGGACTAGCGGGGCGCTCCTACGAGCAGTACTTC; CDR3: CASSMGLAGRSYEQYF; D: TRBD2; V: TRBV7-9; size: NA; J: TRBJ2-7
DNA: TGTGCCAGCAGTTTTACATCCCCTCATTACGAGCAGTACTTC; CDR3: CASSFTSPHYEQYF; D: NA; V: TRBV27; size: NA; J: TRBJ2-7
DNA: TGTGCCAGCAGCTCAGGGGTTTTAGAAAAACTGTTTTTT; CDR3: CASSSGVLEKLFF; D: NA; V: TRBV7-8; size: NA; J: TRBJ1-4
DNA: TGTGCCAGTAGTCTCGGACTGCGTAACGGCTACACCTTC; CDR3: CASSLGLRNGYTF; D: NA; V: TRBV19; size: few; J: TRBJ1-2
DNA: TGTGCCAGCAAACAGGGGACAGACCTTGAAGCTTTCTTT; CDR3: CASKQGTDLEAFF; D: TRBD1; V: TRBV7-6; size: many; J: TRBJ1-1
DNA: TGTGCCAGCGCGGGGGGGTATGATGAAAAACTGTTTTTT; CDR3: CASAGGYDEKLFF; D: NA; V: TRBV7-8; size: many; J: TRBJ1-4
DNA: TGTGCCAGCAGCGGGGATGAAGCTTTCTTT; CDR3: CASSGDEAFF; D: NA; V: TRBV2; size: NA; J: TRBJ1-1